This T cell receptor (beta chain) comes out of a study of blood T cell repertoires in COVID-19. Across the whole study: Acute and convalescent COVID-19 samples came from the United States, Italy and Spain.

CDR1 and CDR2 (germline): SGHAT, FQNNGV. V was cut by 0 bases and J by 2 bases, with 11 bases left in between. The CDR3 sequence is 15 residues long. This clone was detected only once. Sequencing used immunoSEQ multiplex PCR; TCRdb keeps in-frame clones, though not all of them. Of almost 50,000 clones in the sample, 90% are singletons; the top ten hold 3.5% to 5%. The receptor comes from a human donor in a cohort sampled during active COVID-19. The sample comprised peripheral blood. The chain uses TRBV11-2 and TRBJ2-7; TRBD1 might be the D (5 bases). CDR3 sequence (DNA): TGTGCCAGCAGCTTAGATCAAGACAGAACCTACGAGCAGTACGTC. Its protein product is CASSLDQDRTYEQYV.